This T cell receptor beta chain was captured in a study of long-term antiretroviral therapy in people with HIV. Study observations and caveats: Adherence to ART, viral resistance and therapy changes lacked any data. Clonotypes expanded prior to ART showed repertoire dominance at all sampled time points. Post-treatment diversity went higher with ART but stayed below transplant donor controls.

The CDR3 contains 13 residues. V gave up 0 bases and J gave up 6 bases, with 6 bases separating them. Germline V gene lookup returns CDR1 KGHSH and CDR2 LQKENI. A remark on this clone: Its cognate antigen is unknown.

At the survey level, the v3.0 immunoSEQ assay was run. Each sample aimed for roughly 40,000-50,000 sequenced T-cell genomes. Generated by immunoSEQ multiplex PCR, the TCRdb table keeps only in-frame clones and is missing some. The data show around 22,000 clones, 70% to 90% seen once. The sample in question was unsorted PBMCs, obtained 1.8 years before starting antiretroviral therapy. The chain has TRBV18 and TRBJ2-1, with a weak D call TRBD2 (5 bases). The sequence was collected from a woman aged 30 to 39 with HIV. DNA for the CDR3: TGTGCCAGCTCACCACCGGCGGGCAATGAGCAGTTCTTC. It specifies CASSPPAGNEQFF. Using reference TRBV18 and TRBJ2-1 for the parts outside the CDR3, the full variable domain is NAGVMQNPRHLVRRRGQEARLRCSPMKGHSHVYWYRQLPEEGLKFMVYLQKENIIDESGMPKERFSAEFPKEGPSILRIQQVVRGDSAAYFCASSPPAGNEQFFGPGTRLTVL.